Presented here are 21 T cell receptor beta chains from one specimen sequenced in a study of blood T cell repertoires in COVID-19. Some clones are missing from TCRdb's copy, which holds only in-frame ones; the method was immunoSEQ multiplex PCR. The sample lists nearly 350,000 clones; around 87% were seen once. Sequences were obtained from peripheral blood. These receptor sequences come from a woman between 50 and 59 years old with COVID-19, enrolled during active disease.

CDR3 amino acids: CASSSRLTGQGGSEQFF. In DNA form, the CDR3 reads TGTGCCAGCAGTTCCAGACTGACGGGACAGGGGGGAAGTGAGCAGTTCTTC. The gene calls are TRBV6-2 or TRBV6-3 and TRBJ2-1; 11 bases are a match to TRBD1. CDR1 is MNHEY, CDR2 SVGEGT, per germline. Trimming at V came to 4 bases and at J to 9 bases, leaving 14 bases not matched to a gene. The CDR3 contains 17 residues.

The gene calls are TRBV19 and TRBJ2-7; TRBD1 aligns across 7 bases. V shed 9 bases, J shed 1 base, and the junction held 9 bases outside the gene matches. CDR1 LNHDA and CDR2 SQIVND come from the germline V gene (reference sequence). The CDR3 consists of 14 residues. DNA for the CDR3: TGTGCCAGAACACCTCACAGGGGATCCTACGAGCAGTACTTC. Translated, it gives CARTPHRGSYEQYF.

The rearrangement uses TRBV12-3 or TRBV12-4 and TRBJ2-7; D uncertain. This CDR3 contains 12 residues. Between the trimmed V and J ends, which lost 6 bases and 6 bases, there was a span of 12 bases. Written as DNA, the CDR3 is TGTGCCAGCAGCTACGGTGGTTTCGAGCAGTACTTC. It codes for CASSYGGFEQYF.

The genes are TRBV9 and TRBJ2-7; 9 bases are a match to TRBD1. V shed 3 bases, J shed 6 bases, and the junction held 10 bases outside the gene matches. The V gene's germline CDR1 is SGDLS and CDR2 YYNGEE. The CDR3 is 15 residues long. CDR3 protein: CASSGATTGGSEQYF. The CDR3 region has the DNA TGTGCCAGCAGCGGTGCGACGACAGGGGGAAGCGAGCAGTACTTC.

The chain recombines TRBV5-5 with TRBJ2-1; maybe TRBD2 (5 bases). Germline V gene data show CDR1 as SGHKS and CDR2 as YYEKEE (reference sequence). V dropped 4 bases and J dropped 5 bases, with 13 bases sitting between them. The CDR3 has 14 amino acids. The CDR3 DNA reads as TGTGCCAGCAGCGTCACTAGTTACCACAATGAGCAGTTCTTC. Its protein is CASSVTSYHNEQFF.

This clone is a singleton in its sample. The V and J genes are TRBV7-9 and TRBJ1-3, with D possibly TRBD1 on 5 matching bases. V lost 7 bases to trimming and J lost 0 bases, with 16 bases between them. Per germline, CDR1 SEHNR and CDR2 FQNEAQ (reference sequence). The CDR3 consists of 16 residues. CDR3 sequence: CASTPLGGYSGNTIYF. CDR3 DNA sequence: TGTGCCAGCACCCCCCTCGGGGGGTACTCTGGAAACACCATATATTTT.

This rearrangement joins TRBV21-1 to TRBJ1-2; TRBD1, as called in the table, went unchecked against the DNA. TRBV21-1 is a pseudogene. The CDR3 runs to 14 residues. The CDR3 here is CASSKVEGAYGYTF. CDR3 sequence (DNA): TGTGCCAGCAGCAAAGTTGAGGGGGCCTATGGCTACACCTTC.

The V and J genes are TRBV24-1 and TRBJ2-7; 13 bases are shared with TRBD2. Unmatched junction bases numbered 4, after V lost 3 bases and J lost 3 bases. The CDR3 extends over 16 amino acids. Germline V CDR1 and CDR2: KGHDR, SFDVKD. The CDR3 coding sequence is TGTGCCACCAGTGATCCCGGGACTAGCGGGGTCTACGAGCAGTACTTC. Residues: CATSDPGTSGVYEQYF.

V and J are TRBV5-6 and TRBJ2-5, with 8 bases that match TRBD2. V trimming: 3 bases; J trimming: 4 bases; junction bases outside the gene matches: 14. The CDR3 runs 17 residues. CDR1 and CDR2 from the germline V gene are SGHDT and YYEEEE. CDR3 sequence reads: CASSWVKRELRGETQYF. The CDR3 DNA is TGTGCCAGCAGCTGGGTTAAGCGGGAGCTTCGGGGAGAGACCCAGTACTTC.

The J gene is TRBJ2-5, the V gene TRBV16; 7 bases agree with TRBD1. Germline V gene lookup returns CDR1 KGHSY and CDR2 FQNENV. V lost 0 bases and J lost 2; bases outside the gene matches: 3. The CDR3 covers 15 residues. The CDR3 DNA is TGTGCCAGCAGCCAATCCACCAGGGGGCAAGAGACCCAGTACTTC. Residues: CASSQSTRGQETQYF.

The chain carries TRBV5-1 and TRBJ1-2; no definite D call. Germline V gene data show CDR1 as SGHRS and CDR2 as YFSETQ. This CDR3 is 12 amino acids long. The V end was cut by 0 bases, the J end by 4 bases, with 4 bases between. The CDR3 loop reads CASSLGPYGYTF. CDR3 DNA: TGCGCCAGCAGCTTGGGGCCCTATGGCTACACCTTC.

The rearrangement uses TRBV10-3 and TRBJ1-5, with D possibly TRBD1 on 6 matching bases. This CDR3 contains 15 residues. V was trimmed by 1 base and J by 7 bases, leaving 14 bases between them. Germline values: CDR1 ENHRY, CDR2 SYGVKD. CDR3 sequence (DNA): TGTGCCATCAGTGAGTGGGGGGGGGCTGGACAGCCCCAGCATTTT. Amino acid sequence: CAISEWGGAGQPQHF.

This clone was counted a single time. V usage is TRBV27 and J usage is TRBJ2-1; perhaps TRBD1 as D (7 bases). Per germline, CDR1 MNHEY and CDR2 SMNVEV (reference sequence). The CDR3 spans 16 residues. The V end was cut by 5 bases, the J end by 4 bases, with 18 bases between. The CDR3 DNA reads TGTGCCAGCAGTCTGGTCGGGGGACAGACTTACAATGAGCAGTTCTTC. This translates into CASSLVGGQTYNEQFF.

The chain combines TRBV6-5 with TRBJ2-1; D call uncertain. This CDR3 region has 13 residues. V lost 9 bases, J lost 3 bases, and 12 bases lay in between. The germline gives CDR1 MNHEY, CDR2 SVGAGI. The CDR3 DNA sequence: TGTGCCAGTACCGACAAACTCTACAATGAGCAGTTCTTC. It specifies CASTDKLYNEQFF.

The CDR3, as DNA: TGCGCCAGCAGCCAAGGGAAGACTCGCCCCCTCTACGAGCAGTACTTC. It specifies CASSQGKTRPLYEQYF. J is TRBJ2-7 and V is TRBV4-1; D is unclear. Germline V CDR1 and CDR2: MGHRA, YSYEKL. The CDR3 runs to 16 residues. The V gene lost 1 base and the J gene lost 3 bases, with 16 bases spanning the gap.

The chain has TRBV18 and TRBJ2-3, with 7 bases identical to TRBD1. CDR1 is KGHSH, CDR2 LQKENI, per germline. This CDR3 is 14 amino acids long. V shed 4 bases and J 2 bases; nucleotides not matched to a gene: 3. This chain's CDR3 is CASSQGQYTDTQYF. The CDR3 nucleotides are TGTGCCAGCTCACAGGGACAGTACACAGATACGCAGTATTTT.

The CDR3 DNA reads as TGTGCCGCGGGTGGCGGGAGGGGGGATGAGCAGTTCTTC. Translation: CAAGGGRGDEQFF. The chain employs TRBV12-3 or TRBV12-4 and TRBJ2-1, with 9 bases identical to TRBD2. Losses at the gene ends were 11 bases for V and 8 bases for J; bases not matched to a gene: 10. The CDR3 has 13 amino acids.

The J gene is TRBJ2-1, the V gene TRBV2, with TRBD2 identical over 10 bases. CDR1 is SNHLY, CDR2 FYNNEI, per germline. This CDR3 has 14 residues. J gave up 7 bases and V 6 bases, and 6 bases lay outside the gene matches. The CDR3 reads CASRLAGLVNEQFF. The CDR3, as DNA: TGTGCCAGCAGACTAGCGGGATTGGTTAATGAGCAGTTCTTC.

This clone was seen more than once but under ten times. The CDR3 DNA is TGCGCCAGCAGTCAATTCGACAGTCCAAACTACGAGCAGTACTTC. It codes for CASSQFDSPNYEQYF. The chain employs TRBV23-1 and TRBJ2-7; D is perhaps TRBD1 (5 bases). TRBV23-1 is an ORF; its function is uncertain. The CDR3 extends over 15 amino acids. V dropped 1 base and J dropped 3 bases, with 13 bases sitting between them.

This rearrangement joins TRBV19 to TRBJ1-1; D is ambiguous. The V end was cut by 6 bases, the J end by 1 base, with 12 bases between. Germline V gene lookup returns CDR1 LNHDA and CDR2 SQIVND (reference sequence). CDR3 length: 14 amino acids. CDR3 coding DNA: TGTGCCAGTAGAGATAGGTCAGGGAACACTGAAGCTTTCTTT. Translation: CASRDRSGNTEAFF.

The chain links TRBV6-5 to TRBJ1-5; 9 nucleotides match TRBD1. CDR3 length: 15 residues. Trimming cost V 5 bases and J 6 bases; bases outside gene matches: 8. Germline V lookup: CDR1 MNHEY, CDR2 SVGAGI. The CDR3 DNA reads TGTGCCAGCAGTAGACAGGGGGTTCGGGGTCAGCCCCAGCATTTT. Residues: CASSRQGVRGQPQHF.